Sequencing of this T cell receptor (beta chain) was carried out in a study of identical twins. Study-level findings and limits: Models, which agreed with sharing between unrelated individuals, nonetheless underestimated the out-of-frame TCR alpha sharing seen in monozygotic twins. Fewer insertions were carried by abundant cord blood beta clonotypes, but none was seen in memory repertoires.

TCRdb recomputed calls from the 5' RACE reads with MiXCR, one row per CDR3 protein. The table has about 200,000 distinct CDR3 sequences, about 10% seen once. This clonotype was observed at least ten times. Its antigen is not known. The CDR3 contains 17 residues. The V and J ends lost 1 base and 4 bases, in that order; junction bases with no gene match: 9. Germline V lookup: CDR1 LGHNA, CDR2 YNFKEQ. The material sequenced was memory T cells sorted from blood. This receptor was identified in a man aged 50-60 years in good health. This chain connects TRBV4-2 to TRBJ2-3, with 9 bases matching TRBD2. CDR3 protein: CASSQGASGGSSDTQYF. In DNA, the CDR3 is TGTGCCAGCAGCCAAGGGGCCAGCGGGGGGAGTTCAGATACGCAGTATTTT.